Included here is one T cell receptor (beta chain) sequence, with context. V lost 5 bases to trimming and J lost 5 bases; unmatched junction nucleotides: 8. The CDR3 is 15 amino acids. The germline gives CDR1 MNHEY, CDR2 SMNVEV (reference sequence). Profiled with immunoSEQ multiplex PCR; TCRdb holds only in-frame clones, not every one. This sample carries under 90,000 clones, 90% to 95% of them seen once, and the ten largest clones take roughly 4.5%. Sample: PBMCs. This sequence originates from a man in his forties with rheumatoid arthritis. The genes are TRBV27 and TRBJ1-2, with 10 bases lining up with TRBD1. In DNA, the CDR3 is TGTGCCAGCAGTAACCGGGACAGGGGCGTTTATGGCTACACCTTC. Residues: CASSNRDRGVYGYTF.